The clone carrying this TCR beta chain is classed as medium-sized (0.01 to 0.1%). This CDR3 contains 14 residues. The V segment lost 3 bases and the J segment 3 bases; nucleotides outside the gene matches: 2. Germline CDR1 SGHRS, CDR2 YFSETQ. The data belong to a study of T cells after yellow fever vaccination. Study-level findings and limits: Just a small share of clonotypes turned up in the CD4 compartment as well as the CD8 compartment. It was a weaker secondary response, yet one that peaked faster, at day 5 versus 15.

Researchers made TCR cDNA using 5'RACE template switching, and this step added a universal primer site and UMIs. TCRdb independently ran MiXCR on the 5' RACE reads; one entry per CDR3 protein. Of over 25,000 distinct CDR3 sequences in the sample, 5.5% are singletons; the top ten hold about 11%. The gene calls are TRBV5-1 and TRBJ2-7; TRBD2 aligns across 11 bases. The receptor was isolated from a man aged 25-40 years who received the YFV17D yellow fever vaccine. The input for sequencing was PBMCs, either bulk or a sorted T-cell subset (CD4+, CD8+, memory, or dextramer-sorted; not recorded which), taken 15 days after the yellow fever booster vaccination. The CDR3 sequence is CASSSGTSGYEQYF. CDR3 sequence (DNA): TGCGCCAGCAGCTCCGGGACTAGCGGCTACGAGCAGTACTTC.